Shown below are 3 T cell receptor beta chains from a single sample sequenced in a study of response to subunit inactivated influenza vaccine (dated 2018 in TCRdb). Libraries were built with RT-PCR. Sequencing instrument: Illumina HiSeq 2500. TCRdb itself trimmed the public reads at Q25 with fastp, ran MiXCR and retained productive beta chains. Each record represents a unique CDR3 protein, reported with the most common genes and DNA among its rows. In this sample the table shows about 540,000 distinct CDR3 sequences, 20% to 25% of which occur a single time. Clones ranked in the top ten supply 2.5% to 3.5% of the sample. These data also formed part of another study, on T cells expressing NK-cell markers. As described in the second report: The TCR beta cDNA libraries were made using 5'RACE template switching, a step that added both a universal primer site and unique molecular identifiers.

Specimen: CD4+ T cells sorted from PBMCs, collected approximately 13 days after vaccination. These receptors were obtained from a man between 45 and 60 years old who received an inactivated influenza vaccine. Donor details come from another sample of the same person, matched by shared clones.

CDR3 in amino acids: CASRSTSGAYNEQFF. The CDR3 DNA is TGTGCCAGCAGGTCGACTAGCGGAGCCTACAATGAGCAGTTCTTC. This chain uses TRBV6-1 with TRBJ2-1; TRBD2 agrees at 9 bases. This CDR3 has 15 amino acids. V was clipped by 6 bases and J by 2 bases; unmatched bases: 5. Germline V gene lookup returns CDR1 MNHNS and CDR2 SASEGT.

This clonotype has more than one count but fewer than ten. This chain joins TRBV29-1 and TRBJ2-2; TRBD2 might be the D (6 bases). The V end lost 4 bases, the J end lost 6 bases, and 12 bases lay between the germline ends. Germline CDR1 and CDR2: SQVTM and ANQGSEA. The CDR3 sequence is 13 residues long. The CDR3 DNA reads TGCAGCGTTGGCGGGGCCAACCCCGGGGAGCTGTTTTTT. Translated: CSVGGANPGELFF.

The chain carries TRBV20-1 and TRBJ2-1; 9 bases agree with TRBD2. The germline V gene encodes CDR1 DFQATT and CDR2 SNEGSKA (reference sequence). The CDR3 runs to 14 residues. J lost 2 bases, V lost 4 bases, and 3 bases had no gene match. The CDR3: CSAIGGRAYNEQFF. The CDR3 region has the DNA TGCAGTGCTATAGGCGGGAGGGCCTACAATGAGCAGTTCTTC.